These 21 T cell receptor beta chains originate from one sample sequenced in a study of shared clonotypes between healthy human individuals. TCRdb keeps only in-frame clones here, not all; method: immunoSEQ multiplex PCR. The table lists around 690,000 clones, roughly 91% of them singletons. Input material: memory CD8+ T cells from PBMCs. Subset indicated: CD45RO+ cells pooled with CCR7-negative TemRA cells. The receptors stem from a man younger than 35 in good health. Some clones in this sample may be carry-over from other donors' samples.

V and J are TRBV6-1 and TRBJ1-5; D unclear. V lost 8 bases to trimming and J lost 5 bases, with 19 bases between them. CDR1 MNHNS and CDR2 SASEGT come from the germline V gene. The CDR3 has 15 amino acids. The CDR3 DNA follows: TGTGCCAGCGACCAAGGCCAGGTGCTCTATCAGCCCCAGCATTTT. Its protein is CASDQGQVLYQPQHF.

This clone was observed a single time. The chain combines TRBV28 with TRBJ2-7, with D unresolved. The CDR3 loop spans 11 amino acids. The V gene's germline CDR1 is MDHEN and CDR2 SYDVKM. Trimming removed 8 bases at V and 1 base at J, with 6 bases between. The CDR3 protein is CASFGSYEQYF. Here the CDR3 DNA reads TGTGCCAGCTTTGGTTCCTACGAGCAGTACTTC. The full variable domain, rest sourced from reference TRBV28 and TRBJ2-7, is DVKVTQSSRYLVKRTGEKVFLECVQDMDHENMFWYRQDPGLGLRLIYFSYDVKMKEKGDIPEGYSVSREKKERFSLILESASTNQTSMYLCASFGSYEQYFGPGTRLTVT.

The chain uses TRBV7-9 and TRBJ2-5; TRBD1 is a possible D gene (6 bases). CDR3 length equals 15 residues. V was trimmed by 6 bases and J by 2 bases, leaving 16 bases between them. Germline assignment: CDR1 SEHNR and CDR2 FQNEAQ (reference sequence). The DNA of the CDR3 is TGTGCCAGCAGGCCCGGACAGAACTATCAAGAGACCCAGTACTTC. Translated: CASRPGQNYQETQYF. Variable domain in full (rest from reference TRBV7-9 and TRBJ2-5): DTGVSQNPRHKITKRGQNVTFRCDPISEHNRLYWYRQTLGQGPEFLTYFQNEAQLEKSRLLSDRFSAERPKGSFSTLEIQRTEQGDSAMYLCASRPGQNYQETQYFGPGTRLLVL.

The chain links TRBV27 to TRBJ2-1; 7 bases are shared with TRBD1. With 1 base clipped from V and 0 bases from J, the junction kept 3 bases outside the gene matches. CDR3 length equals 16 residues. Germline loops: CDR1 MNHEY, CDR2 SMNVEV (reference sequence). This CDR3 is CASSLLAGGSYNEQFF. DNA of the CDR3: TGTGCCAGCAGTTTATTGGCAGGGGGCTCCTACAATGAGCAGTTCTTC.

This chain links TRBV5-6 with TRBJ2-3, with D unresolved. From germline, CDR1 is SGHDT and CDR2 YYEEEE. V lost 3 bases to trimming and J lost 2 bases, with 7 bases between them. The CDR3 is made up of 13 amino acids. CDR3 DNA: TGTGCCAGCAGCTCCTGGCCCACAGATACGCAGTATTTT. It yields the protein CASSSWPTDTQYF. Full variable domain (rest looked up from reference TRBV5-6 and TRBJ2-3): DAGVTQSPTHLIKTRGQQVTLRCSPKSGHDTVSWYQQALGQGPQFIFQYYEEEERQRGNFPDRFSGHQFPNYSSELNVNALLLGDSALYLCASSSWPTDTQYFGPGTRLTVL.

This sequence joins TRBV28 and TRBJ2-7; D is uncertain. The CDR3 contains 11 residues. The ends were cut back, 11 bases at V and 1 base at J, with 9 bases in the middle. Germline V gene lookup returns CDR1 MDHEN and CDR2 SYDVKM. The CDR3 nucleotides are TGTGCCTCTGTACGGTCCTACGAGCAGTACTTC. Translating it yields CASVRSYEQYF.

As regards this clone: This specimen includes other DNA sequences encoding the same CDR3. The chain couples TRBV27 to TRBJ2-1; perhaps D is TRBD1 or TRBD2 (5 bases each). V lost 6 bases, J lost 2 bases, and 11 bases lay in between. The CDR3 covers 14 residues. In germline, CDR1 is MNHEY, CDR2 SMNVEV (reference sequence). Here the CDR3 reads CASSLRGAYNEQFF. The CDR3 DNA is TGTGCCAGCAGCCTCCGAGGGGCCTACAATGAGCAGTTCTTC.

This clone was observed a single time. This chain connects TRBV5-5 to TRBJ2-7; 9 bases map to TRBD1. Per germline, CDR1 SGHKS and CDR2 YYEKEE (reference sequence). The CDR3 has 15 amino acids. V lost 4 bases and J lost 0; bases outside the gene matches: 5. The DNA for the CDR3 is TGTGCCAGCAGCACCAGGACAGGGGACTCCTACGAGCAGTACTTC. It is translated as CASSTRTGDSYEQYF. Together with reference TRBV5-5 and TRBJ2-7, the CDR3 gives the full variable domain: DAGVTQSPTHLIKTRGQQVTLRCSPISGHKSVSWYQQVLGQGPQFIFQYYEKEERGRGNFPDRFSARQFPNYSSELNVNALLLGDSALYLCASSTRTGDSYEQYFGPGTRLTVT.

The J gene is TRBJ2-1, the V gene TRBV5-4, with 10 nucleotides matching TRBD2. This CDR3 has 15 amino acids. Looked up from germline, CDR1 is SGHNT and CDR2 is YYREEE (reference sequence). Unmatched junction bases numbered 1, after V lost 2 bases and J lost 2 bases. The CDR3 region has the DNA TGTGCCAGCAGCTTACTAGCGGGAACCTACAATGAGCAGTTCTTC. Protein sequence: CASSLLAGTYNEQFF.

This chain links TRBV9 with TRBJ2-7; 7 bases align to TRBD2. V dropped 3 bases and J dropped 2; count of bases not matched to a gene: 5. The CDR3 is made up of 14 amino acids. Germline CDR1 and CDR2: SGDLS and YYNGEE. This CDR3 is CASSALADPYEQYF. In nucleotides, the CDR3 is TGTGCCAGCAGCGCCCTAGCGGATCCCTACGAGCAGTACTTC.

The rearrangement uses TRBV5-4 and TRBJ1-1, with D uncertain. Trimming left V 3 bases short and J 6 bases short, with 9 bases between. The germline CDR1 and CDR2 sequences are SGHNT and YYREEE (reference sequence). The CDR3 extends over 12 amino acids. The CDR3 DNA reads TGTGCCAGCAGCTCCGGTGGGGCTGAAGCTTTCTTT. Residues: CASSSGGAEAFF.

The chain joins TRBV27 to TRBJ2-7; D perhaps matches TRBD1 (5 bases). The CDR3 spans 16 residues. Germline CDR1 reads MNHEY; CDR2 reads SMNVEV (reference sequence). V lost 0 bases, J lost 2 bases, and 14 bases lay in between. This CDR3 is CASSLSKGPLTYEQYF. CDR3 DNA: TGTGCCAGCAGTTTATCGAAGGGGCCCCTAACCTACGAGCAGTACTTC.

This clone was seen a single time. CDR3 bases: TGCGCCAGCAGCCAAGTCACTAGCGGTCGTAACCAAGAGACCCAGTACTTC. Its protein is CASSQVTSGRNQETQYF. The V and J genes are TRBV4-1 and TRBJ2-5; 8 bases line up with TRBD2. The CDR3 totals 17 residues. Germline V gene sequence: CDR1 MGHRA, CDR2 YSYEKL. V lost 1 base and J lost 0; bases outside the gene matches: 7.

This chain joins TRBV5-1 and TRBJ2-3; 7 bases are shared with TRBD2. This CDR3 has 16 residues. The V gene end was trimmed by 4 bases and the J gene end by 4 bases; junction bases not matched to a gene: 12. Germline CDR1 is SGHRS and CDR2 is YFSETQ. CDR3 sequence (DNA): TGCGCCAGCAGCCTGCGGTGGGGAGGGATAGCAGATACGCAGTATTTT. The encoded protein is CASSLRWGGIADTQYF.

The V and J genes are TRBV27 and TRBJ2-5, with D unresolved. The end of the DNA aligns better with TRBJ2-7, so the J call may be wrong. The CDR3 length is 13 residues. Looked up from germline, CDR1 is MNHEY and CDR2 is SMNVEV (reference sequence). The CDR3 sequence: CASSFGATYEQYF. The CDR3 DNA is TGTGCCAGCAGTTTTGGCGCCACCTACGAGCAGTACTTC.

The rearrangement joins TRBV19 to TRBJ1-1; D remains unclear. Germline V CDR1 and CDR2: LNHDA, SQIVND (reference sequence). V lost 7 bases to trimming and J lost 4 bases, with 19 bases between them. The CDR3 is 15 residues long. The CDR3 sequence: CASTFASNPTTEAFF. Written as DNA, the CDR3 is TGTGCCAGTACTTTCGCATCAAACCCTACCACTGAAGCTTTCTTT.

The chain is built from TRBV7-8 and TRBJ1-1, with a weak D call TRBD1 (5 bases). Germline CDR1 reads SGHVS; CDR2 reads FQNEAQ. The length of the CDR3 is 12 residues. Trimming shortened V by 2 bases and J by 10 bases, and 11 bases separated the two germline ends. CDR3 sequence (DNA): TGTGCCAGCAGCTTATACCGGCAGGGAGCTTTCTTT. It encodes CASSLYRQGAFF.

This chain connects TRBV9 to TRBJ2-1; TRBD2 matches 10 bases. Germline assignment: CDR1 SGDLS and CDR2 YYNGEE. The ends lost 1 base at V and 3 bases at J; junction bases unmatched: 7. This CDR3 region has 17 residues. The chain's CDR3 is CASSVSASGGLYNEQFF. The CDR3 nucleotides read TGTGCCAGCAGCGTATCGGCTAGCGGGGGTCTCTACAATGAGCAGTTCTTC.

The rearrangement links TRBV7-9 to TRBJ2-7, with TRBD2 matching 13 bases. The CDR3 has 17 residues. Trimming removed 4 bases from V and 10 bases from J; junction bases left unmatched: 16. Germline CDR1 and CDR2: SEHNR and FQNEAQ (reference sequence). The CDR3 loop reads CASSSGLAGVHLSAQYF. The CDR3 bases are TGTGCCAGCAGCTCTGGACTAGCGGGAGTACACCTGTCTGCTCAGTACTTC.

The chain is built from TRBV9 and TRBJ2-7; 12 bases match TRBD2. V was pared by 3 bases and J by 5 bases, with 3 bases of the junction left unmatched. Per germline, CDR1 SGDLS and CDR2 YYNGEE. CDR3 length equals 14 residues. The CDR3 nucleotides are TGTGCCAGCAGCGCTAGCGGGAGGGTCCACGAGCAGTACTTC. Translation gives CASSASGRVHEQYF.

The chain employs TRBV7-3 and TRBJ2-5; TRBD1 matches 7 bases. CDR3 length: 14 residues. Germline-derived CDR1 and CDR2 are SGHTA and FQGTGA. The ends lost 7 bases at V and 4 bases at J; junction bases unmatched: 9. The CDR3 region is CASTRGTGRETQYF. The CDR3, as DNA: TGTGCCAGCACCAGGGGGACGGGTAGAGAGACCCAGTACTTC.